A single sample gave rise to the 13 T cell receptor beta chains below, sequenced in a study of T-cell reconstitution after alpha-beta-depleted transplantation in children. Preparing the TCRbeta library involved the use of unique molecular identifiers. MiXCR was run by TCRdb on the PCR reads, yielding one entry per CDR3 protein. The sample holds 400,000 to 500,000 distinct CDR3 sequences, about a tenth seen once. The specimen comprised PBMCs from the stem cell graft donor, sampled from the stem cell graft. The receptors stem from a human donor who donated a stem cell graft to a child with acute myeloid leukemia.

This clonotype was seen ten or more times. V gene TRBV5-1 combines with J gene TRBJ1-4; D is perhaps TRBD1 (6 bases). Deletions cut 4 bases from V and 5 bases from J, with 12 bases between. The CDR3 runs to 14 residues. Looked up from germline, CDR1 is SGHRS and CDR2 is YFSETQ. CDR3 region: CASSQDSENEKLFF. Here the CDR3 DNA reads TGCGCCAGCAGCCAGGACAGTGAGAATGAAAAACTGTTTTTT.

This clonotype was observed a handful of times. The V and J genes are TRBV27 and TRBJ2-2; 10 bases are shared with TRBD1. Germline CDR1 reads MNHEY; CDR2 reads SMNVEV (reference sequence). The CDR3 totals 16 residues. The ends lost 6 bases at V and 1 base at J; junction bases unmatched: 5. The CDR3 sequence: CASRVGTGVNTGELFF. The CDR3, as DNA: TGTGCCAGCAGGGTAGGGACAGGGGTGAACACCGGGGAGCTGTTTTTT.

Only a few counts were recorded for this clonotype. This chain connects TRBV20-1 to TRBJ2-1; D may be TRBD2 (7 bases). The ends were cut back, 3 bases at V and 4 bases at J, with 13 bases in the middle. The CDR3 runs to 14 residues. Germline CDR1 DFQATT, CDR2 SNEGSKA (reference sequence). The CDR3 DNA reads TGCAGTGCTAGCAGAGGGGGGGCGTACAATGAGCAGTTCTTC. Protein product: CSASRGGAYNEQFF.

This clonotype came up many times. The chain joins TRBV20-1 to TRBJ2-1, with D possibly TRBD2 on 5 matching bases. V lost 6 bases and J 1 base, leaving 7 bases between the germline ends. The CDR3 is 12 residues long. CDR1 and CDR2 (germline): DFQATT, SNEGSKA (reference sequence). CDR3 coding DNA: TGCAGTGCCGGCGGGTCCTACAATGAGCAGTTCTTC. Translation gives CSAGGSYNEQFF.

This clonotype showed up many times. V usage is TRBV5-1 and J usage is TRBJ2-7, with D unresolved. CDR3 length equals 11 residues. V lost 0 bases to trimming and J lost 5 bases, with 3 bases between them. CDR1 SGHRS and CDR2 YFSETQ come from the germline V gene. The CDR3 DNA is TGCGCCAGCAGCTTGGGAAACGAGCAGTACTTC. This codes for CASSLGNEQYF. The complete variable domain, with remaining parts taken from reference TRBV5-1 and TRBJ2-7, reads KAGVTQTPRYLIKTRGQQVTLSCSPISGHRSVSWYQQTPGQGLQFLFEYFSETQRNKGNFPGRFSGRQFSNSRSEMNVSTLELGDSALYLCASSLGNEQYFGPGTRLTVT.

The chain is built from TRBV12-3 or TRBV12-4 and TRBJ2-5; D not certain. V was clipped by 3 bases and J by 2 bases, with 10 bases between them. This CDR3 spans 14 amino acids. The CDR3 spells CASSFNLGQETQYF. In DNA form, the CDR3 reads TGTGCCAGCAGTTTTAATTTAGGGCAAGAGACCCAGTACTTC.

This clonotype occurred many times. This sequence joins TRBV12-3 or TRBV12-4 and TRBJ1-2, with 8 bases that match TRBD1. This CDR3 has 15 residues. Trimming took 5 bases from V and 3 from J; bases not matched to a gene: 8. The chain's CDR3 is CASSAPQGADYGYTF. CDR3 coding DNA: TGTGCCAGCAGTGCCCCCCAGGGGGCTGACTATGGCTACACCTTC.

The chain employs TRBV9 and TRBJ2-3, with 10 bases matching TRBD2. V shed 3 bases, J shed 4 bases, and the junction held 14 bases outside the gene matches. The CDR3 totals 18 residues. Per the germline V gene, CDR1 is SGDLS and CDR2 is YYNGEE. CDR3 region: CASSAPKRGGSRADTQYF. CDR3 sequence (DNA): TGTGCCAGCAGCGCTCCAAAGCGGGGGGGCTCACGTGCAGATACGCAGTATTTT.

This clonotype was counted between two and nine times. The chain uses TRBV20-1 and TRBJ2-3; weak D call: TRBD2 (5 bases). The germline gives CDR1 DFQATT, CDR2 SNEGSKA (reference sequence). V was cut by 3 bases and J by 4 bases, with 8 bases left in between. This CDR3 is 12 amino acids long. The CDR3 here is CSARLAADTQYF. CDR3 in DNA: TGCAGTGCTAGGCTAGCTGCAGATACGCAGTATTTT.

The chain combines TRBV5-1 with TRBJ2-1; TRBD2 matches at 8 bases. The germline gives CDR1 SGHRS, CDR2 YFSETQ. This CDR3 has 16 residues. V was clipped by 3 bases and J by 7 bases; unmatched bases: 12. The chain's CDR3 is CASSYAAGGGDNEQFF. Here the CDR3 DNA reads TGCGCCAGCAGCTACGCCGCGGGAGGCGGAGATAATGAGCAGTTCTTC.

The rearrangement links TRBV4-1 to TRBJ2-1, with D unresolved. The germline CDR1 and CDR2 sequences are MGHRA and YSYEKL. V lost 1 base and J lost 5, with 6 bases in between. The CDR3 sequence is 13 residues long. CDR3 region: CASSQALDNEQFF. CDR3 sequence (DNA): TGCGCCAGCAGCCAAGCTTTAGACAATGAGCAGTTCTTC.

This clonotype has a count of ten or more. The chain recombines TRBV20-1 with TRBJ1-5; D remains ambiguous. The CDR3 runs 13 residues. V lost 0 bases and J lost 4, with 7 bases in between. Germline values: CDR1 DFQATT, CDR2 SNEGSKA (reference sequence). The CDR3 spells CSARDNSNQPQHF. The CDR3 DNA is TGCAGTGCTAGAGACAACAGTAATCAGCCCCAGCATTTT.

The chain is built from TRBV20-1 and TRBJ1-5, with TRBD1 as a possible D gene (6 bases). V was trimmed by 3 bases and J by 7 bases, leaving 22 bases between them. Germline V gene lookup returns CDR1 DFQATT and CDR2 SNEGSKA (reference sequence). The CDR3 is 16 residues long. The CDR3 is CSASAPGQGITQPQHF. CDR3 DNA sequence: TGCAGTGCTAGTGCTCCGGGCCAGGGGATAACGCAGCCCCAGCATTTT.